This record looks at one T cell receptor (beta chain) sequence and its context. Those who served as multiple sclerosis controls were treatment-naive patients with stable or active relapsing-remitting disease. TEMRA cells were FACS-enriched, and CD8+ and CD4+ T cells were isolated negatively. V was pared by 6 bases and J by 7 bases, with 12 bases between. The CDR3 runs to 12 residues. In germline, CDR1 is SNHLY, CDR2 FYNNEI. This sample was taken from a study of CD8 T cells in Susac syndrome. cDNA came from roughly 0.53 to 1 ug RNA primed by random hexamers. TCR beta CDR3 was amplified by immunoSEQ multiplex PCR. This amplification extended across 54 Vbeta and 13 Jbeta segments. MiXCR, run by TCRdb on the immunoSEQ multiplex PCR reads, gives a single entry per CDR3 protein. The profile shows around 200,000 distinct CDR3 sequences, roughly 94% of them singletons.

Sequences were obtained from CD4+ T cells from PBMCs. V and J are TRBV2 and TRBJ2-5; D not certain. This TCR came from a human donor with multiple sclerosis. The CDR3 spells CASRPAIGTQYF. CDR3 sequence (DNA): TGTGCCAGCAGGCCGGCGATAGGGACCCAGTACTTC. Supplemented by reference TRBV2 and TRBJ2-5, the full variable domain reads EPEVTQTPSHQVTQMGQEVILRCVPISNHLYFYWYRQILGQKVEFLVSFYNNEISEKSEIFDDQFSVERPDGSNFTLKIRSTKLEDSAMYFCASRPAIGTQYFGPGTRLLVL.